Each of the 21 T cell receptor beta chains below was sequenced from the same sample in a study of CD8 T cells in ankylosing spondylitis. TCRdb passed the 5' RACE reads through MiXCR, listing each CDR3 protein once. Here the sample spans approximately 140,000 distinct CDR3 sequences, under 55% being singletons. Input material: synovial fluid, either unsorted or a sorted T cell fraction (not recorded which). Receptor source: a male donor with ankylosing spondylitis.

J is TRBJ1-5 and V is TRBV11-2; D might be TRBD1 (5 bases). The germline CDR1 and CDR2 sequences are SGHAT and FQNNGV. V lost 4 bases, J lost 1 base, and 17 bases lay in between. The CDR3 extends over 17 amino acids. The chain's CDR3 is CASSSPTPGHSNQPQHF. CDR3 DNA sequence: TGTGCCAGCAGCTCCCCAACCCCCGGACACAGCAATCAGCCCCAGCATTTT.

In this sample, this clonotype turned up a few times. The chain links TRBV4-1 to TRBJ2-6; unclear D gene. The V gene lost 0 bases and the J gene lost 0 bases, with 15 bases spanning the gap. CDR1 MGHRA and CDR2 YSYEKL come from the germline V gene. The length of the CDR3 is 19 residues. The CDR3 reads CASSQEPTRLYSGANVLTF. The CDR3 nucleotides read TGCGCCAGCAGCCAAGAACCGACGCGGCTTTACTCTGGGGCCAACGTCCTGACTTTC.

This clonotype is a singleton in its sample. This rearrangement joins TRBV27 to TRBJ1-5, with TRBD1 matching 7 bases. This CDR3 region has 16 residues. Trimming cost V 5 bases and J 6 bases; bases outside gene matches: 13. Germline CDR1 and CDR2: MNHEY and SMNVEV (reference sequence). Here the CDR3 reads CASSPRQGNGGQPQHF. CDR3 DNA sequence: TGTGCCAGCAGTCCCCGACAGGGAAATGGGGGTCAGCCCCAGCATTTT.

The genes are TRBV15 and TRBJ2-1, with D unclear. The V and J ends lost 0 bases and 0 bases respectively, with 18 bases between them. This CDR3 contains 19 residues. CDR1 and CDR2 (germline): LNHNV, YYDKDF (reference sequence). The CDR3 region is CATSRDYRASGDSYNEQFF. The CDR3 coding sequence is TGTGCCACCAGCAGAGATTACCGCGCGTCCGGTGACTCCTACAATGAGCAGTTCTTC.

The chain couples TRBV5-7 to TRBJ1-5; D is possibly TRBD1 (5 bases). TRBV5-7 is an ORF, and what it does is uncertain. The ends were cut back, 0 bases at V and 1 base at J, with 8 bases in the middle. The CDR3 spans 15 residues. The CDR3 here is CASSLGGRSNQPQHF. For the CDR3, the DNA is TGTGCCAGCAGCTTGGGGGGACGGAGCAATCAGCCCCAGCATTTT.

V and J are TRBV6-1 and TRBJ2-2; D perhaps matches TRBD1 (5 bases). CDR3 length: 16 residues. The germline V gene encodes CDR1 MNHNS and CDR2 SASEGT. V lost 4 bases and J 1 base, leaving 13 bases between the germline ends. The CDR3 is CASSVQTDLNTGELFF. The CDR3 coding sequence is TGTGCCAGCAGTGTCCAGACAGACTTGAACACCGGGGAGCTGTTTTTT.

The genes are TRBV5-1 and TRBJ1-2; tentatively, D is TRBD1 (5 bases). This CDR3 has 15 residues. V lost 1 base and J 4 bases, leaving 14 bases between the germline ends. CDR1 is SGHRS and CDR2 is YFSETQ in the germline V gene. The CDR3 nucleotides are TGCGCCAGCAGCTTGCGCGGGGCAGTTGGCTATGGCTACACCTTC. Its translation is CASSLRGAVGYGYTF. Full variable domain (outside the CDR3, taken from reference TRBV5-1 and TRBJ1-2): KAGVTQTPRYLIKTRGQQVTLSCSPISGHRSVSWYQQTPGQGLQFLFEYFSETQRNKGNFPGRFSGRQFSNSRSEMNVSTLELGDSALYLCASSLRGAVGYGYTFGSGTRLTVV.

A few counts support this clonotype. The chain joins TRBV12-3 or TRBV12-4 to TRBJ1-1; TRBD1 matches at 7 bases. CDR3 length equals 15 residues. With V trimmed by 6 bases and J by 1 base, 8 bases remained unmatched. CDR3 nucleotide sequence: TGTGCCAGCAGACCAAGACAGGGAGGGAACACTGAAGCTTTCTTT. This codes for CASRPRQGGNTEAFF.

This sequence joins TRBV9 and TRBJ1-1; D perhaps matches TRBD1 (6 bases). Looked up from germline, CDR1 is SGDLS and CDR2 is YYNGEE. The CDR3 spans 15 residues. Trimming pared 3 bases from V and 4 bases from J, leaving 16 bases between. CDR3: CASSDKGHPGTEAFF. CDR3 coding DNA: TGTGCCAGCAGCGACAAGGGACACCCGGGCACTGAAGCTTTCTTT.

The genes are TRBV9 and TRBJ2-7; 8 bases are shared with TRBD2. V trimming: 1 base; J trimming: 3 bases; junction bases outside the gene matches: 6. The V gene's germline CDR1 is SGDLS and CDR2 YYNGEE. The CDR3 consists of 15 residues. The CDR3 sequence is CASSVTAGGGYEQYF. As DNA, the CDR3 is TGTGCCAGCAGCGTAACGGCGGGGGGAGGCTACGAGCAGTACTTC.

The rearrangement links TRBV7-8 to TRBJ2-1; the match to TRBD2 covers 16 bases. Germline CDR1 SGHVS, CDR2 FQNEAQ. Losses at the gene ends were 4 bases for V and 1 base for J; bases not matched to a gene: 10. This CDR3 is built from 20 residues. The CDR3 spells CASSSVAGTSGGASYNEQFF. DNA for the CDR3: TGTGCCAGCAGCTCTGTCGCCGGGACTAGCGGGGGGGCGTCCTACAATGAGCAGTTCTTC.

This clonotype showed up many times. The V gene is TRBV27, the J gene TRBJ2-1; no clear D gene. This CDR3 comprises 13 residues. Trimming removed 3 bases at V and 6 bases at J, with 9 bases between. Germline V gene lookup returns CDR1 MNHEY and CDR2 SMNVEV (reference sequence). This chain's CDR3 is CASSLGLVNEQFF. As DNA, the CDR3 is TGTGCCAGCAGTTTGGGTCTAGTCAATGAGCAGTTCTTC.

This clonotype was recorded once. This sequence joins TRBV13 and TRBJ2-1; 8 bases match TRBD2. CDR3 length: 14 amino acids. In germline, CDR1 is PRHDT, CDR2 FYEKMQ (reference sequence). Trimming at V came to 5 bases and at J to 7 bases, leaving 7 bases not matched to a gene. This CDR3 reads CASSPPRGGNEQFF. CDR3 sequence (DNA): TGTGCCAGCAGCCCCCCCCGGGGGGGAAATGAGCAGTTCTTC.

This clonotype was detected a few times. The CDR3, as DNA: TGTGCCAGCAGGCGGGACTATAACTACTACGAGCAGTACTTC. Translating gives CASRRDYNYYEQYF. The rearrangement uses TRBV28 and TRBJ2-7; TRBD2 agrees at 7 bases. Trimming at V came to 6 bases and at J to 3 bases, leaving 8 bases not matched to a gene. This CDR3 is built from 14 residues. Germline assignment: CDR1 MDHEN and CDR2 SYDVKM.

Only a few counts were recorded for this clonotype. The chain is built from TRBV28 and TRBJ2-7; D is perhaps TRBD2 (5 bases). The germline V gene has CDR1 MDHEN and CDR2 SYDVKM. The V end lost 6 bases, the J end lost 4 bases, and 19 bases lay between the germline ends. The CDR3 length is 15 residues. CDR3 nucleotides: TGTGCCAGCAGCAAACTGACCTCCGGACTGTACGAGCAGTACTTC. Translated: CASSKLTSGLYEQYF.

This clonotype was picked up a small number of times. The V and J genes are TRBV12-3 or TRBV12-4 and TRBJ1-5; D is unclear. The ends were cut back, 1 base at V and 7 bases at J, with 5 bases in the middle. CDR3 size: 12 residues. This chain's CDR3 is CASSLGIQPQHF. The CDR3 DNA is TGTGCCAGCAGTTTAGGAATCCAGCCCCAGCATTTT.

This clonotype occurred a few times. This chain joins TRBV4-2 and TRBJ2-7, with unresolved D. V was pared by 4 bases and J by 3 bases, with 10 bases between. Per germline, CDR1 LGHNA and CDR2 YNFKEQ. The CDR3 is made up of 13 amino acids. CDR3 protein: CASSPRISYEQYF. CDR3 nucleotides: TGTGCCAGCAGCCCCCGAATCAGCTACGAGCAGTACTTC.

V and J are TRBV20-1 and TRBJ1-1; a possible D gene is TRBD1 (6 bases). Trimming took off 5 bases at V and 8 bases at J, with 18 bases between the two ends. The CDR3 has 13 amino acids. Germline V CDR1 and CDR2: DFQATT, SNEGSKA (reference sequence). CDR3 DNA: TGCAGTGCTTCCAGGGGAAGGACGGAAGAAGCTTTCTTT. Translated: CSASRGRTEEAFF.

This clonotype appeared a few times. The chain's CDR3 is CATSDFGGREGTDTQYF. CDR3 bases: TGTGCCACCAGTGATTTTGGCGGGAGAGAGGGCACAGATACGCAGTATTTT. The chain links TRBV24-1 to TRBJ2-3; 7 nucleotides agree with TRBD2. Germline V gene sequence: CDR1 KGHDR, CDR2 SFDVKD. V shed 1 base, J shed 1 base, and the junction held 7 bases outside the gene matches. This CDR3 contains 17 residues.

This clonotype is judged large. V is TRBV7-9 and J is TRBJ2-2; 7 nucleotides agree with TRBD1. Trimming cost V 5 bases and J 3 bases; bases outside gene matches: 9. The CDR3 length is 16 residues. Germline V CDR1 and CDR2: SEHNR, FQNEAQ (reference sequence). The CDR3 loop reads CASSPNRGWDTGELFF. The CDR3 nucleotides are TGTGCCAGCAGCCCCAACAGGGGATGGGACACCGGGGAGCTGTTTTTT.

The gene calls are TRBV7-9 and TRBJ2-3; 10 bases fit TRBD1. J was trimmed by 6 bases and V by 1 base; bases with no gene match: 7. CDR3 size: 16 residues. Per germline, CDR1 SEHNR and CDR2 FQNEAQ (reference sequence). Here the CDR3 reads CASSLGPTGGADTQYF. In DNA, the CDR3 is TGTGCCAGCAGCTTAGGGCCGACAGGGGGCGCGGATACGCAGTATTTT.